This TCR beta chain came from a study of cytomegalovirus exposure and HLA in healthy donors (dated by TCRdb to the late 2010s). Some background on the complete study: An earlier analysis of some 600 of the donors reported about 280 Gb of sequence data and some 110 million unique TCR beta sequences obtained from 180 million or so T cells. High-throughput TCR immunosequencing, statistical association of individual TCRs with disease status, and machine learning were combined to predict cytomegalovirus infection status. Besides the first cohort of hundreds of subjects, a separate validation cohort made up of 120 different subjects was used. Class I and class II HLA loci were covered by the typing at four-digit resolution. To study patterns of TCR occurrence, a later analysis re-analyzed previously published TCR beta repertoires from 650 to 750 donors and added high-resolution HLA genotyping. A later genetic analysis used genome-wide SNP genotypes for about 65% of the 666 donors, treating that subset as a discovery cohort. Rather than using new phenotypic data, the later analysis identified candidate immune exposures from TCR beta sequences and from how often those sequences occurred across donors. The study was designed to test whether signatures of past pathogen exposure could be identified by cataloging public T cell receptors. The study profiled the T cell repertoires of under 850 subjects by immunosequencing and related them to cytomegalovirus serostatus. On average, over 200,000 unique TCR beta nucleotide sequences were sequenced per donor among a few hundred genotyped donors of the cohort, with roughly 19% of those sequences being non-productive. Alongside the repertoire data, information on donor age, sex, ethnicity and CMV serostatus was compiled. About five DR-DQ haplotypes were handled as single units for association and clustering because linkage in the cohort was strong. An earlier analysis of some 500 of the donors used high-throughput TCR beta sequencing to judge whether each TCR beta V gene segment behaved as functional or pseudogenic. Every discovery cohort repertoire had been produced on one sequencing platform. An early release that covered some 640 HLA-typed donors contained around 300 gigabases of sequencing data and 80 million or so unique TCR sequences. The number of donors typed differed by locus, with roughly 629-640 for A, B, C, DRB1 and DQB1, 522 for DQA1, approximately 580 for DPA1, and roughly 450 for DPB1. Among the roughly 400 genotyped donors, about 85% belonged to the genetic ancestry cluster associated with self-reported Caucasian donors.

Worth noting for this clone: No antigen is known for it. It has no much larger one-base neighbor in the sample; base qualities were not kept.

Spanning cysteine to phenylalanine, the CDR3 consists of 15 amino acids. Solely the CDR3 DNA is kept, with 45 bases framed from the first base. Clipping removes 2 bases from V and 9 bases from J, with 6 as the unmatched junction base count. CDR1 SGDLS and CDR2 YYNGEE were looked up in the germline V gene. The cohort was made up of about 670 healthy bone marrow donors. Cohort members were all nominally healthy when sampled, although unrecorded immune exposures were likely present. The donor was CMV seronegative and belonged to the group of 380 or so seronegative cohort members. A peripheral blood sample was provided by each donor, and peripheral blood mononuclear cells were used for TCR beta sequencing. Genomic DNA was extracted from the blood cell samples with the Qiagen DNeasy Blood Extraction Kit. The study at large found these results: A later analysis found that HLA-associated TCR beta chains were more clonally expanded and had lower generation probabilities than equally common non-associated chains. For the cohort, immune exposure information was limited to CMV serostatus. A later genetic analysis reported fewer N-insertions in productive TCRs among donors in an Asian-associated ancestry cluster than the roughly 640-donor mean. Most TCR sequences were observed very rarely across donors, whereas some public TCRs were present in many individuals. A few of the identified cytomegalovirus-associated TCR beta chains were confirmed in vitro to be specific for cytomegalovirus antigens. Roughly uniform sequencing depth across donors was assumed in presence/absence analyses, although this assumption may not hold. The authors suggested that the approach could potentially be generalized to other disease states and immunological phenotypes. Several of the top co-occurrence clusters appeared to be linked to parvovirus B19, influenza, CMV and Epstein-Barr virus, according to a later analysis. A further reported finding was that TCR beta sequences accurately predicted the HLA-A and HLA-B alleles for most subjects in the first cohort. In a later analysis, 16,951 TCR beta sequences were associated with specific HLA alleles at a false discovery rate of 0.05. Because HLA typing was unavailable for some donors at each locus, only the typed subset was used in association tests. Assigning TCR associations to individual alleles was difficult when HLA alleles, especially DR and DQ, strongly co-occurred. According to a later analysis, TCR association rates differed among HLA loci, with DRB1 alleles showing the most associated TCRs and HLA-C alleles showing the fewest. An association between a missense DCLRE1C variant and V-gene and J-gene trimming of TCR beta chains was found in a later genetic analysis and replicated in an independent cohort. A cluster of highly shared sequence variants was judged likely to be a technical artifact of the sequencing pipeline. Correlated functional status among segregating V segments might reflect linkage disequilibrium, but an unknown experimental factor could not be ruled out. An earlier analysis of 587 of the donors showed that most TCR beta V segments appeared in productive rearrangements either about 87% or about 30% of the time, which broadly matched IMGT annotations. The 87-base-pair reads could not distinguish some IMGT-functional V segments, including TRBV6-2 and TRBV6-3, so those segments were excluded. A later analysis found that most CMV-associated TCR beta chains appeared HLA-restricted, with HLA associations seemingly driven largely by CMV exposure. A total of fewer than 200 TCR beta chains were listed by the study as associated with cytomegalovirus. In this cohort, only TCR beta chains were sequenced, and detectable features were limited by the absence of alpha or paired-chain data. Fewer than 20 rarely observed V segments, including chromosome 9 orphons, were excluded from the earlier analysis of almost 600 of the donors because counts were too low. The classifier was reported to diagnose cytomegalovirus status with high specificity and sensitivity in both the original cohort and the validation cohort.

To prepare the library, the immunoSEQ multiplex PCR assay was applied. The multiplex PCR relied on a mix of 60 forward primers for TCR Vbeta segments and 13 reverse primers for TCR Jbeta segments. Amplification of the CDR3 region of rearranged TCR beta genes was performed with a multiplex PCR assay on genomic DNA. On the Illumina HiSeq System, the amplified TCR beta libraries were sequenced as 87-base-pair reads. In the source study's methods: In a later analysis, tens of millions of unique TCR beta chains were counted across the approximately 640 repertoires, and roughly 10 million of these chains were shared by at least two donors. To remove PCR and sequencing errors, raw reads were error-corrected and collapsed into unique sequences using a nearest-neighbor algorithm that merged closely related sequences. V, D and J gene segments were assigned by aligning CDR3 sequences to IMGT reference sequences. For a sequence to be retained, a match of at least six nucleotides to both a V gene segment and a J gene segment was required. Rearrangements were called productive when the CDR3 lacked stop codons and stayed in frame with V and J; all others were non-productive. Following IMGT convention, CDR3 was defined as the stretch from the second conserved V-encoded cysteine up to the conserved J-encoded phenylalanine. The earlier analysis of about 570 of the donors excluded any sequence lacking an unambiguous match to a single V gene segment. In an earlier analysis of 587 of the donors, a V segment was called functional when productive rearrangements were above 56.7%, and segregating when the standard deviation between donors exceeded 5%. A statistical classification framework was developed to diagnose cytomegalovirus status using the catalog of TCR beta chain sequences. In a later analysis, TCR nucleotide sequences were compared against IMGT/GENE-DB human TR gene sequences so that V and J genes could be assigned. Using the TCRdist pipeline, a later analysis assigned CDR3 sequences along with most-parsimonious VDJ recombination scenarios. In a later analysis, each TCR beta chain was defined by its CDR3 amino acid sequence together with its V-gene family, and reads lacking a unique V-gene family were excluded. A later analysis removed roughly 590 highly shared, low-generation-probability nucleotide sequences to deal with suspected cross-contamination and a sequencing artifact. A later analysis calculated a clonal expansion index for each public chain from normalized within-repertoire ranks of inferred template counts. In a later analysis, generation probabilities were computed using a VDJ recombination model fitted to out-of-frame rearrangements, and the results were checked against IGoR. Hypergeometric tests were used in a later analysis to score TCR-TCR, TCR-HLA and TCR-CMV co-occurrence, with a repertoire-size bias correction applied to the TCR pairs. In a later analysis, false discovery rates were estimated by permuting HLA or CMV assignments 20 times. In a later analysis, co-occurring TCRs were grouped with DBSCAN, and TCRdist sequence similarity was added when clustering was performed within HLA-allele-positive subsets. Repertoires with fewer than 30,000 or more than 120,000 public chains were left out of co-occurrence clustering, as were a handful of repertoires with anomalous nucleotide sharing. Drawn from immuneACCESS, this table holds only the in-frame rearrangements with V and J called that TCRdb kept. Clones are partly lost; checked studies trace under half to an unresolved V gene and leave the rest unexplained. The V and J calls and clone size were taken over from that table, and D and trimming were inferred from the DNA. The sample data list 110,000 or so clones, and about 81% of these were observed just once. Around 2.1% of the sample is held by the ten biggest clonotypes.

Sample: PBMCs. Recombination linked TRBV9 to TRBJ2-1; 12 bases in the junction line up with TRBD2. This clonotype originated in a man under 40 in good health and CMV-seronegative. The DNA is as follows: TGTGCCAGCAGCGTCCGGACTAGCGGGACAGTTGAGCAGTTCTTC. Its coded protein is CASSVRTSGTVEQFF.